Below, 16 T cell receptor beta chains from the same sample are listed, as sequenced in a study of blood T cell repertoires in COVID-19. Using immunoSEQ multiplex PCR, the repertoire was profiled, and TCRdb retains in-frame clones only, with some absent. The sample lists 13,000 to 15,000 clones; roughly 80% were seen once. What was sequenced was peripheral blood. The receptors were sampled from a man in his forties with active or convalescent COVID-19.

This rearrangement joins TRBV7-6 to TRBJ1-5; D gene ambiguous. CDR1 and CDR2 from the germline V gene are SGHVS and FNYEAQ. This CDR3 is built from 15 residues. V lost 0 bases and J lost 3, with 9 bases in between. The CDR3 DNA follows: TGTGCCAGCAGCTTAGCGCCCAGTTACAATCAGCCCCAGCATTTT. This sequence encodes CASSLAPSYNQPQHF. Using reference TRBV7-6 and TRBJ1-5 for the parts outside the CDR3, the full variable domain is GAGVSQSPRYKVTKRGQDVALRCDPISGHVSLYWYRQALGQGPEFLTYFNYEAQQDKSGLPNDRFSAERPEGSISTLTIQRTEQRDSAMYRCASSLAPSYNQPQHFGDGTRLSIL.

The rearrangement joins TRBV5-1 to TRBJ2-3; the match to TRBD2 covers 9 bases. The CDR3 is 16 residues long. Germline trimming cut 2 bases from V and 1 base from J; bases unmatched to any gene: 5. Germline V gene sequence: CDR1 SGHRS, CDR2 YFSETQ. CDR3 in amino acids: CASSFLERGGTDTQYF. The CDR3, as DNA: TGCGCCAGCAGCTTTTTGGAGCGGGGGGGCACAGATACGCAGTATTTT.

The gene calls are TRBV28 and TRBJ1-5; D remains ambiguous. V lost 1 base, J lost 5 bases, and 9 bases lay in between. The CDR3 sequence is 14 residues long. Germline lookup yields CDR1 MDHEN and CDR2 SYDVKM. CDR3 in amino acids: CASSLYTDYQPQHF. In DNA form, the CDR3 reads TGTGCCAGCAGTTTATATACAGATTATCAGCCCCAGCATTTT.

The chain is built from TRBV6-5 and TRBJ1-1, with D unclear. Trimming took off 0 bases at V and 0 bases at J, with 8 bases between the two ends. CDR1 MNHEY and CDR2 SVGAGI come from the germline V gene. CDR3 length: 15 amino acids. Here the CDR3 reads CASSYSRHMNTEAFF. CDR3 DNA: TGTGCCAGCAGTTACTCACGACATATGAACACTGAAGCTTTCTTT.

The chain has TRBV2 and TRBJ1-1; TRBD1 is a possible D gene (6 bases). Germline V gives CDR1 SNHLY, CDR2 FYNNEI. Trimming removed 7 bases at V and 6 bases at J, with 12 bases between. The CDR3 runs to 12 residues. CDR3 amino acids: CASIVAGAEAFF. CDR3 nucleotide sequence: TGTGCCAGCATCGTGGCAGGGGCTGAAGCTTTCTTT.

The V call is TRBV6-2 or TRBV6-3, the J call TRBJ2-5; maybe TRBD1 (5 bases). CDR1 MNHEY and CDR2 SVGEGT come from the germline V gene. The V and J ends lost 5 bases and 2 bases respectively, with 15 bases between them. This CDR3 comprises 15 residues. The DNA for the CDR3 is TGTGCCAGCAGTCCCCTGGGCAGGGCGCAAGAGACCCAGTACTTC. Amino acid sequence: CASSPLGRAQETQYF.

The CDR3 region has the DNA TGTGCCAGCAGTGACACCGACAGGAACACTGAAGCTTTCTTT. Its translation is CASSDTDRNTEAFF. The gene calls are TRBV6-4 and TRBJ1-1, with D possibly TRBD1 on 5 matching bases. CDR1 MRHNA and CDR2 SNTAGT come from the germline V gene. The CDR3 is 14 amino acids. V lost 2 bases to trimming and J lost 1 base, with 8 bases between them.

This chain joins TRBV6-5 and TRBJ1-2; tentatively, D is TRBD1 (6 bases). The CDR3 loop spans 13 amino acids. Per germline, CDR1 MNHEY and CDR2 SVGAGI. The V gene lost 6 bases and the J gene lost 4 bases, with 12 bases spanning the gap. The CDR3 reads CASSRGVIYGYTF. Written as DNA, the CDR3 is TGTGCCAGCAGCAGGGGAGTTATCTATGGCTACACCTTC.

The chain couples TRBV5-5 to TRBJ1-4; perhaps TRBD1 as D (5 bases). Germline-derived CDR1 and CDR2 are SGHKS and YYEKEE (reference sequence). Trimming stripped 1 base from V and 8 bases from J, with 12 bases between. The CDR3 extends over 14 amino acids. The CDR3, as DNA: TGTGCCAGCAGCTTGTGGGGGGGAGAAGAAAAACTGTTTTTT. This sequence encodes CASSLWGGEEKLFF.

This sequence joins TRBV6-1 and TRBJ1-1; 8 bases fit TRBD1. This CDR3 has 15 residues. The trim removed 0 bases at V and 5 bases at J, leaving 5 bases unmatched. Germline loops: CDR1 MNHNS, CDR2 SASEGT. CDR3 amino acids: CASSEAYRGRTEAFF. Here the CDR3 DNA reads TGTGCCAGCAGTGAAGCTTACAGGGGGAGAACTGAAGCTTTCTTT.

This clone appeared a few times. In DNA, the CDR3 is TGTGCCACCAGCAGAGTTCACGGCGGGGAGCTGTTTTTT. It yields the protein CATSRVHGGELFF. The chain joins TRBV15 to TRBJ2-2; D remains unclear. Germline V lookup: CDR1 LNHNV, CDR2 YYDKDF (reference sequence). The CDR3 runs 13 residues. V was pared by 1 base and J by 7 bases, with 7 bases between. Using reference TRBV15 and TRBJ2-2 for the parts outside the CDR3, the full variable domain is DAMVIQNPRYQVTQFGKPVTLSCSQTLNHNVMYWYQQKSSQAPKLLFHYYDKDFNNEADTPDNFQSRRPNTSFCFLDIRSPGLGDTAMYLCATSRVHGGELFFGEGSRLTVL.

As for this clone: Germline and junction disagree at one end, which may indicate a read error. This chain joins TRBV2 and TRBJ2-2; the match to TRBD2 covers 13 bases. This CDR3 is 16 amino acids long. Germline V lookup: CDR1 SNHLY, CDR2 FYNNEI. The CDR3, as DNA: TGTGCCAGCAGCGAAGGACTAGCGGGGGACACCGGGGAGCTGTTTTTT. This codes for CASSEGLAGDTGELFF.

The chain carries TRBV3-1 (or the pseudogene TRBV3-2) and TRBJ2-3, with 9 bases fitting TRBD2. Germline assignment: CDR1 LGHDT and CDR2 YNNKEL (reference sequence). V lost 4 bases and J lost 6; bases outside the gene matches: 5. The CDR3 is 14 amino acids. CDR3 sequence: CASSLRGGVDTQYF. The CDR3 DNA sequence: TGTGCCAGCAGCCTGCGGGGGGGCGTGGATACGCAGTATTTT.

The chain employs TRBV18 and TRBJ2-5, with TRBD2 identical over 9 bases. With V trimmed by 1 base and J by 5 bases, 8 bases remained unmatched. Per germline, CDR1 KGHSH and CDR2 LQKENI. The length of the CDR3 is 16 residues. The CDR3: CASSPRVIAGDETQYF. The CDR3 DNA is TGTGCCAGCTCACCACGCGTAATAGCGGGGGATGAGACCCAGTACTTC. The whole variable domain, filled in from reference TRBV18 and TRBJ2-5, reads NAGVMQNPRHLVRRRGQEARLRCSPMKGHSHVYWYRQLPEEGLKFMVYLQKENIIDESGMPKERFSAEFPKEGPSILRIQQVVRGDSAAYFCASSPRVIAGDETQYFGPGTRLLVL.

This chain links TRBV9 with TRBJ2-5; 7 nucleotides line up with TRBD2. The germline V gene has CDR1 SGDLS and CDR2 YYNGEE. The CDR3 has 14 amino acids. The V segment lost 4 bases and the J segment 5 bases; nucleotides outside the gene matches: 8. CDR3 amino acids: CASSRPGEGETQYF. DNA for the CDR3: TGTGCCAGCAGCAGACCCGGGGAGGGGGAGACCCAGTACTTC.

The rearrangement uses TRBV27 and TRBJ2-7, with 9 bases fitting TRBD1. Germline V gene data show CDR1 as MNHEY and CDR2 as SMNVEV (reference sequence). V lost 4 bases and J lost 5; bases outside the gene matches: 3. The CDR3 runs to 13 residues. DNA for the CDR3: TGTGCCAGCAGTTGGGACAGGGCGAACGAGCAGTACTTC. Amino acids: CASSWDRANEQYF.